This paragraph reports one TCR beta chain. Antigen: not known. The data originate from a study of cytomegalovirus exposure and HLA in healthy donors. General study points: Published work reported that the classifier diagnosed cytomegalovirus status with high specificity and sensitivity. The tendency of first-cohort TCR clusters to co-occur in the roughly 130 validation repertoires emerged from a later analysis.

The assay was immunoSEQ multiplex PCR, and TCRdb's table has in-frame clones only and misses some. There are about 250,000 clones in the sample; roughly 87% occur only once, and more than 10% lies in the top ten. The J segment lost 0 bases and the V segment lost 1 base, leaving 1 base of the junction unmatched. The germline CDR1 and CDR2 sequences are SGHVS and FNYEAQ. The CDR3 has 16 amino acids. The sequencing input was PBMCs. This chain uses TRBV7-6 with TRBJ2-7; 12 nucleotides align to TRBD2. This receptor was obtained from a man aged 18 to 30 in good health and CMV-seropositive. CDR3 sequence (DNA): TGTGCCAGCAGCTTAGTGACTAGCGGGAGCTCCTACGAGCAGTACTTC. This sequence encodes CASSLVTSGSSYEQYF.